These 32 T cell receptor beta chains were all obtained from the same sample, sequenced in a study of metastatic and nonmetastatic thyroid tumors. MiXCR re-clonotyped the PCR reads for TCRdb. The sample contains 53,000 or so clones, 20% of which appear only once. No treatment had been given to any patient before thyroid surgery. The source material was blood. Receptors originate from a female donor with papillary thyroid cancer or a benign thyroid nodule (not recorded which). Some clones in this sample may be carry-over from other donors' samples.

This clone was found many times. The chain is built from TRBV28 and TRBJ2-7, with 9 nucleotides matching TRBD2. The germline gives CDR1 MDHEN, CDR2 SYDVKM. CDR3 length: 16 residues. Germline trimming cut 2 bases from V and 2 bases from J; bases unmatched to any gene: 7. CDR3 sequence (DNA): TGTGCCAGCAGTTTAGGGTTAGCGGGAGTACCCTACGAGCAGTACTTC. Its translation is CASSLGLAGVPYEQYF.

This clone was seen many times. The chain couples TRBV7-3 to TRBJ2-3, with TRBD2 matching 8 bases. Trimming took 4 bases from V and 8 from J; bases not matched to a gene: 5. The CDR3 is 13 residues long. Per germline, CDR1 SGHTA and CDR2 FQGTGA. In nucleotides, the CDR3 is TGTGCCAGCAGCTCCGAACTAGCGGCTACGCAGTATTTT. This gives the protein CASSSELAATQYF.

This clone was detected ten times or more. The chain combines TRBV6-1 with TRBJ2-6, with D hard to call. The germline V and J ends were trimmed by 3 bases and 0 bases, with 6 bases remaining between them. The germline gives CDR1 MNHNS, CDR2 SASEGT. The CDR3 loop spans 15 amino acids. The CDR3 region is CASSDKASGANVLTF. CDR3 sequence (DNA): TGTGCCAGCAGTGATAAAGCCTCTGGGGCCAACGTCCTGACTTTC.

Of note for this clone: A single base separates this from a much larger clone, so it may be a read error. In DNA form, the CDR3 reads TGTGCCAGCAGCTTGGGACAGGTGAACACTGAAGCTTCCTTT. Translated: CASSLGQVNTEASF. The rearrangement links TRBV7-3 to TRBJ1-1; TRBD1 agrees at 8 bases. CDR3 size: 14 residues. The germline V gene has CDR1 SGHTA and CDR2 FQGTGA.

This clone was observed a few times. The J gene is TRBJ2-7, the V gene TRBV27, with TRBD2 matching over 10 bases. CDR1 and CDR2 from the germline V gene are MNHEY and SMNVEV (reference sequence). The CDR3 sequence is 15 residues long. Trimming at V came to 6 bases and at J to 3 bases, leaving 8 bases not matched to a gene. This CDR3 reads CASSLSGGSLYEQYF. CDR3 in DNA: TGTGCCAGCAGCCTTAGCGGGGGGTCTCTCTACGAGCAGTACTTC.

The chain employs TRBV11-3 and TRBJ2-7, with a tentative D call TRBD1 (6 bases). Germline lookup yields CDR1 SGHNT and CDR2 YENEEA. CDR3 length: 15 amino acids. The V gene lost 1 base and the J gene lost 3 bases, with 13 bases spanning the gap. The CDR3: CASSLVGHRHYEQYF. The CDR3 DNA sequence: TGTGCCAGCAGCTTAGTGGGACATCGACACTACGAGCAGTACTTC. Filled out from reference TRBV11-3 and TRBJ2-7, the complete variable domain reads EAGVVQSPRYKIIEKKQPVAFWCNPISGHNTLYWYLQNLGQGPELLIRYENEEAVDDSQLPKDRFSAERLKGVDSTLKIQPAELGDSAVYLCASSLVGHRHYEQYFGPGTRLTVT.

This clone was seen ten or more times. The chain combines TRBV6-1 with TRBJ2-7; 10 positions match TRBD2. With 7 bases clipped from V and 0 bases from J, the junction kept 9 bases outside the gene matches. There are 16 residues in the CDR3. CDR1 is MNHNS, CDR2 SASEGT, per germline. CDR3 protein: CASKGPGLASSYEQYF. CDR3 in DNA: TGTGCCAGCAAGGGACCGGGACTAGCGAGCTCCTACGAGCAGTACTTC.

This clone was counted a few times. Just one base apart from a much larger clone, this may be a read error. J is TRBJ2-1 and V is TRBV6-5, with D perhaps TRBD1 (8 bases). CDR1 and CDR2 from the germline V gene are MNHEY and SVGAGI. Trimming stripped 5 bases from V and 7 bases from J, with 18 bases between. The CDR3 spans 15 residues. The CDR3: CASSTNRGGWNEQFF. Here the CDR3 DNA reads TGTGCCAGCAGTACTAACAGGGGGGGGTGGAATGAGCAGTTCTTC.

In this sample, this clone turned up many times. V is TRBV18 and J is TRBJ2-3; 9 positions match TRBD2. This CDR3 contains 15 residues. V gave up 0 bases and J gave up 4 bases; unmatched junction bases: 2. Per germline, CDR1 KGHSH and CDR2 LQKENI. The CDR3 sequence is CASSPPGLAPDTQYF. In nucleotides, the CDR3 is TGTGCCAGCTCACCACCGGGACTAGCCCCAGATACGCAGTATTTT.

Ten or more counts support this clone. This chain links TRBV18 with TRBJ2-7, with 8 bases aligning to TRBD1. V was clipped by 3 bases and J by 7 bases; unmatched bases: 8. Germline assignment: CDR1 KGHSH and CDR2 LQKENI. The CDR3 runs 14 residues. The CDR3 protein is CASSPSGDRTEQYF. The CDR3 coding sequence is TGTGCCAGCTCACCCTCAGGGGACAGGACTGAGCAGTACTTC.

The genes are TRBV6-1 and TRBJ2-4; D gene unclear. This CDR3 region has 16 residues. CDR1 and CDR2 (germline): MNHNS, SASEGT. V was pared by 7 bases and J by 4 bases, with 20 bases between. The CDR3 nucleotides read TGTGCCAGCAACAAATCTAGGGTGAGGTCGAAAAACATTCAGTACTTC. Protein: CASNKSRVRSKNIQYF.

V usage is TRBV18 and J usage is TRBJ1-3, with D uncertain. Looked up from germline, CDR1 is KGHSH and CDR2 is LQKENI. Trimming removed 0 bases at V and 4 bases at J, with 13 bases between. The CDR3 is made up of 16 amino acids. For the CDR3, the DNA is TGTGCCAGCTCACCACCGTCGGCGAGGAGAGGAAACACCATATATTTT. Translation: CASSPPSARRGNTIYF. Together with reference TRBV18 and TRBJ1-3, the CDR3 gives the full variable domain: NAGVMQNPRHLVRRRGQEARLRCSPMKGHSHVYWYRQLPEEGLKFMVYLQKENIIDESGMPKERFSAEFPKEGPSILRIQQVVRGDSAAYFCASSPPSARRGNTIYFGEGSWLTVV.

This clone has a count of ten or more. V usage is TRBV4-2 and J usage is TRBJ2-4; D unclear. The CDR3 is 16 residues long. The germline V gene encodes CDR1 LGHNA and CDR2 YNFKEQ. The germline V and J ends were trimmed by 3 bases and 2 bases, with 14 bases remaining between them. CDR3 in DNA: TGTGCCAGCAGCCATATTGGGGTGCGGACCAAAAACATTCAGTACTTC. Protein product: CASSHIGVRTKNIQYF.

This clone showed up many times. The chain joins TRBV15 to TRBJ2-5, with D possibly being TRBD1 (5 bases). CDR1 is LNHNV and CDR2 is YYDKDF in the germline V gene (reference sequence). Trimming removed 1 base from V and 7 bases from J, with 13 bases in between. This CDR3 region has 14 residues. The CDR3 reads CATSRGARDGTQYF. CDR3 in DNA: TGTGCCACCAGCAGAGGGGCCAGGGATGGGACCCAGTACTTC.

This clone was recorded at least ten times. The chain is built from TRBV11-2 and TRBJ2-5, with D uncertain. The germline V gene encodes CDR1 SGHAT and CDR2 FQNNGV. V gave up 5 bases and J gave up 9 bases, with 10 bases separating them. The length of the CDR3 is 11 residues. Written as DNA, the CDR3 is TGTGCCAGCAGCCAGACGTGGCCCCAGTACTTC. Translation: CASSQTWPQYF.

This clone has ten or more counts. V gene TRBV7-9 combines with J gene TRBJ2-7; unclear D gene. Trimming removed 1 base from V and 7 bases from J, with 14 bases in between. Germline assignment: CDR1 SEHNR and CDR2 FQNEAQ (reference sequence). This CDR3 contains 14 residues. As DNA, the CDR3 is TGTGCCAGCAGCTTAGGCGAATTGTTCCTTGAGCAGTACTTC. It encodes CASSLGELFLEQYF.

As for this clone: This sample includes further DNA sequences coding for the same CDR3. This rearrangement joins TRBV28 to TRBJ2-7, with D perhaps TRBD2 (6 bases). Trimming removed 5 bases at V and 0 bases at J, with 17 bases between. Per the germline V gene, CDR1 is MDHEN and CDR2 is SYDVKM. The CDR3 runs 16 residues. Here the CDR3 reads CASSPRLAGISYEQYF. CDR3 DNA: TGTGCCAGCAGTCCACGGCTCGCGGGGATCTCCTACGAGCAGTACTTC.

At least ten counts were recorded for this clone. The rearrangement uses TRBV2 and TRBJ2-7; D is perhaps TRBD1 (5 bases). Germline values: CDR1 SNHLY, CDR2 FYNNEI. This CDR3 is 14 amino acids long. Deletions cut 3 bases from V and 2 bases from J, with 11 bases between. The CDR3 loop reads CASSDRKGTYEQYF. The DNA for the CDR3 is TGTGCCAGCAGTGATCGGAAGGGGACCTACGAGCAGTACTTC.

About this clone itself: A much larger clone differs from this one at a single base, so this may be a read error. As the CDR3 is not closed by the conserved phenylalanine or tryptophan, this likely results from a read error. This chain joins TRBV24-1 and TRBJ2-5; 13 bases agree with TRBD2. The J segment lost 2 bases and the V segment lost 5 bases, leaving 1 base of the junction unmatched. The length of the CDR3 is 15 residues. Germline-derived CDR1 and CDR2 are KGHDR and SFDVKD. CDR3 nucleotides: TGTGCCACCAGTGCGGGACTAGCGGGACAAGAGACCCAGTACGTC. Residues: CATSAGLAGQETQYV.

Ten or more counts support this clone. The rearrangement links TRBV4-1 to TRBJ1-5; D is unresolved. This CDR3 contains 13 residues. Trimming took off 2 bases at V and 6 bases at J, with 8 bases between the two ends. The germline V gene encodes CDR1 MGHRA and CDR2 YSYEKL. In nucleotides, the CDR3 is TGCGCCAGCAGCCAACTGGTTGGTCAGCCCCAGCATTTT. This codes for CASSQLVGQPQHF.

The chain carries TRBV6-5 and TRBJ2-1; 10 bases agree with TRBD1. Germline CDR1 is MNHEY and CDR2 is SVGAGI. V lost 2 bases, J lost 3 bases, and 4 bases stayed unmatched. CDR3 length equals 16 residues. In DNA form, the CDR3 reads TGTGCCAGCAGTTACCCGGACAGGGGGGGCTACAATGAGCAGTTCTTC. Protein sequence: CASSYPDRGGYNEQFF.

This clone was seen many times. The CDR3 loop is CASKTGVANEKLFF. The CDR3 coding sequence is TGTGCCAGTAAGACAGGGGTTGCTAATGAAAAACTGTTTTTT. This chain joins TRBV19 and TRBJ1-4; 8 bases agree with TRBD1. The V gene end was trimmed by 7 bases and the J gene end by 3 bases; junction bases not matched to a gene: 4. From germline, CDR1 is LNHDA and CDR2 SQIVND (reference sequence). This CDR3 is built from 14 residues.

This clone was counted ten times or more. Distinct nucleotide sequences in the sample also encode this CDR3. This chain connects TRBV11-2 to TRBJ2-1; D tentatively reads TRBD1 or TRBD2 (5 bases each). V was clipped by 11 bases and J by 5 bases, with 7 bases between them. Germline-derived CDR1 and CDR2 are SGHAT and FQNNGV. This CDR3 spans 10 amino acids. CDR3 loop: CAGGNNEQFF. For the CDR3, the DNA is TGTGCCGGGGGAAACAATGAGCAGTTCTTC. Drawing the rest from reference TRBV11-2 and TRBJ2-1, the complete variable domain is EAGVAQSPRYKIIEKRQSVAFWCNPISGHATLYWYQQILGQGPKLLIQFQNNGVVDDSQLPKDRFSAERLKGVDSTLKIQPAKLEDSAVYLCAGGNNEQFFGPGTRLTVL.

Regarding this clone: The germline gene is not matched at one end of the junction; a read error may be the cause. The chain carries TRBV15 and TRBJ1-3, with D hard to call. From germline, CDR1 is LNHNV and CDR2 YYDKDF (reference sequence). The CDR3 consists of 16 residues. CDR3 loop: CATSRGLRVLGITIYF. The CDR3 bases are TGTGCCACCAGCAGAGGGCTTCGAGTGCTTGGAATCACCATCTATTTT.

Comment on this clone: This clone may be a read error of a much larger clone one base away. Other DNA sequences in this sample translate to the same CDR3. The J gene is TRBJ2-7, the V gene TRBV30; D not certain. Trimming removed 3 bases from V and 7 bases from J, with 25 bases in between. CDR1 is GTSNPN, CDR2 SVGIG, per germline (reference sequence). The CDR3 contains 16 residues. CDR3: CAWSPRYGAEGGEQYF. The CDR3 DNA reads TGTGCCTGGAGCCCTCGATACGGCGCGGAAGGTGGGGAGCAGTACTTC.

This clone appeared many times. The gene calls are TRBV4-1 and TRBJ1-3, with 10 bases that match TRBD1. With 0 bases clipped from V and 1 base from J, the junction kept 6 bases outside the gene matches. The CDR3 consists of 18 residues. Germline loops: CDR1 MGHRA, CDR2 YSYEKL. CDR3 sequence: CASSQEPTGGSSGNTIYF. The CDR3 bases are TGCGCCAGCAGCCAAGAGCCGACAGGGGGCTCTTCTGGAAACACCATATATTTT.

There are a few counts of this clone. The chain has TRBV6-1 and TRBJ1-2, with 9 positions matching TRBD1. V dropped 6 bases and J dropped 8; count of bases not matched to a gene: 13. Germline V lookup: CDR1 MNHNS, CDR2 SASEGT. The length of the CDR3 is 15 residues. The CDR3 nucleotides read TGTGCCAGCAGCCTACCTCCGGGACAGGGAGGAGGCTACACCTTC. Translated, it gives CASSLPPGQGGGYTF.

Points on this clone: A much larger clone differs by one base, so this may be a read error. The V call is TRBV6-2 or TRBV6-3, the J call TRBJ1-1; 7 bases map to TRBD1. Germline lookup yields CDR1 MNHEY and CDR2 SVGEGT. This CDR3 spans 14 amino acids. CDR3 nucleotide sequence: TGCGCCAGTAAGTCCGGGACAGTCAACACTGAAGCTTTCTTT. It codes for CASKSGTVNTEAFF.

Ten or more counts support this clone. J is TRBJ2-7 and V is TRBV24-1; no clear D. Germline CDR1 and CDR2: KGHDR and SFDVKD. The CDR3 has 13 residues. Deletions cut 4 bases from V and 6 bases from J, with 12 bases between. The CDR3 nucleotides read TGTGCCACCAGTGACCCTTCGGGCGGCGAGCAGTACTTC. This translates into CATSDPSGGEQYF.

V is TRBV7-3 and J is TRBJ1-2; D is unclear. Germline values: CDR1 SGHTA, CDR2 FQGTGA. The CDR3 totals 13 residues. V was pared by 5 bases and J by 10 bases, with 17 bases between. Here the CDR3 reads CASSRVSLDVYTF. The CDR3 DNA follows: TGTGCCAGCAGCCGGGTGTCTCTGGATGTCTACACCTTC.

The chain recombines TRBV28 with TRBJ1-1; D remains ambiguous. Trimming pared 3 bases from V and 3 bases from J, leaving 5 bases between. The CDR3 loop spans 12 amino acids. Germline assignment: CDR1 MDHEN and CDR2 SYDVKM. DNA for the CDR3: TGTGCCAGCAGTTTTCATTACACTGAAGCTTTCTTT. The encoded protein is CASSFHYTEAFF.

This clone was found many times. The rearrangement joins TRBV6-6 to TRBJ1-6, with a possible D match to TRBD1 (5 bases). Trimming pared 0 bases from V and 0 bases from J, leaving 9 bases between. The CDR3 totals 17 residues. CDR1 and CDR2 (germline): MNHNY, SVGAGI (reference sequence). The CDR3 loop reads CASSYSKGSSYNSPLHF. The CDR3 DNA is TGTGCCAGCAGTTACTCGAAGGGGAGCTCCTATAATTCACCCCTCCACTTT.